This T cell receptor (beta chain) was observed in a study of shared clonotypes between healthy human individuals. In the study overall: With ages of 18 to 49, the donors were a couple of women and a few men.

Trimming removed 3 bases at V and 4 bases at J, with 9 bases between. The CDR3 spans 13 residues. The germline V gene has CDR1 KGHSH and CDR2 LQKENI. A remark on this clone: Its antigen remains unidentified.

General study results and limits: Since donors were few, the genetic and exposure-history diversity represented was limited.

Across several immunoSEQ plates, the genomic DNA of each subset was split evenly. Some clones are missing from TCRdb's copy, which holds only in-frame ones; the method was immunoSEQ multiplex PCR. The sample has 450,000 to 600,000 clones, 70% to 80% seen once. Sequenced: PBMCs. This chain joins TRBV18 and TRBJ2-5; a possible D gene is TRBD2 (5 bases). This receptor was obtained from a woman in her thirties or forties in good health. Some clones in this sample may be carry-over from other donors' samples. The chain's CDR3 is CASSPSAGETQYF. CDR3 coding DNA: TGTGCCAGCTCACCGAGCGCGGGAGAGACCCAGTACTTC.